This T cell receptor (beta chain) was sequenced in a study of control samples from healthy donors and cancer patients. Repertoires were generated with immunoSEQ multiplex PCR, while TCRdb's copy carries only in-frame clones and drops some. In the table there are 90,000 to 100,000 clones, 82% of which are singletons. This clone showed up just once. The sequence was obtained from a man aged 60-69 years in good health. Sequences were obtained from blood.

CDR3 DNA sequence: TGTGCCAGCAGTGAATCACTAGCGGGGGCGATATCCAAAAACATTCAGTACTTC. Translating gives CASSESLAGAISKNIQYF. This chain joins TRBV2 and TRBJ2-4, with 11 bases matching TRBD2. The trim removed 2 bases at V and 2 bases at J, leaving 8 bases unmatched. Per the germline V gene, CDR1 is SNHLY and CDR2 is FYNNEI. CDR3 length equals 18 residues.